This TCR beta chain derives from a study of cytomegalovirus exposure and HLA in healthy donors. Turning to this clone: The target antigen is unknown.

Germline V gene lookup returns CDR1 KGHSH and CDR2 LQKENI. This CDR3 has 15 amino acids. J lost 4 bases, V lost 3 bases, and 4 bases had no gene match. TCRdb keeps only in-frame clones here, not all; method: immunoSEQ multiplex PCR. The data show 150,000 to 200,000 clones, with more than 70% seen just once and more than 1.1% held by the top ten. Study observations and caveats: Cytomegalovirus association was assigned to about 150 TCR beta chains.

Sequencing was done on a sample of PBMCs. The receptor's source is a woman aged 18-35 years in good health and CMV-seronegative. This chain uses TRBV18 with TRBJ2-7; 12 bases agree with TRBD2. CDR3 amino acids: CASSPQTSGGYEQYF. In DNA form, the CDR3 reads TGTGCCAGCTCACCCCAGACTAGCGGGGGTTACGAGCAGTACTTC.